What follows is one T cell receptor (beta chain) and its context. This sample stems from a study of T cells in tumors after PD-1 blockade. Study overall: No patient had prior checkpoint blockade, systemic immunosuppression, or radiotherapy within 4 weeks.

The repertoire was sequenced with immunoSEQ multiplex PCR; TCRdb's copy has only in-frame clones and lacks some. The repertoire holds approximately 60,000 clones, over 65% seen once, with approximately 4.5% in the top ten. From germline, CDR1 is ENHRY and CDR2 SYGVKD. This CDR3 has 14 residues. Trimming took 6 bases from V and 4 from J, leaving 13 bases between them. This specimen was PBMCs, taken after anti-PD-1 treatment. This rearrangement joins TRBV10-3 to TRBJ1-5; D might be TRBD1 (6 bases). This receptor was taken from a human donor with basal cell carcinoma. CDR3 residues: CAIRGVGANQPQHF. DNA of the CDR3: TGTGCCATCAGAGGGGTGGGGGCAAATCAGCCCCAGCATTTT.